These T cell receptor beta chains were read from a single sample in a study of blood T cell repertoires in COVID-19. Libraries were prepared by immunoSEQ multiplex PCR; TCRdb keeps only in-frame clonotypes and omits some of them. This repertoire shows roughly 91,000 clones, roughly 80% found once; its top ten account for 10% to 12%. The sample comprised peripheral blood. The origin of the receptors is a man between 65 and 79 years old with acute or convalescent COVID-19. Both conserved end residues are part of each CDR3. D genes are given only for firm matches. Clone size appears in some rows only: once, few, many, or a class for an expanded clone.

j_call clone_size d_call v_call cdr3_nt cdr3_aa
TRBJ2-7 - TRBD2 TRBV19 TGTGCCAGTAGCCCCCTAGAAGCGGGGGCCTACGAGCAGTACTTC CASSPLEAGAYEQYF
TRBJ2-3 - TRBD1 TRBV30 TGTGCCTGGTCCTTGGACAGGACAGATACGCAGTATTTT CAWSLDRTDTQYF
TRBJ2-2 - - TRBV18 TGTGCCAGCTCATGGACTGGGATTGACCCCGGGGAGCTGTTTTTT CASSWTGIDPGELFF
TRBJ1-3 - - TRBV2 TGTGCCAGCAGGGAGGGACTTCGAAACACCATATATTTT CASREGLRNTIYF
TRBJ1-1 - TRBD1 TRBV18 TGTGCCAGCTCACCACCCTGGACAGGCACTGAAGCTTTCTTT CASSPPWTGTEAFF
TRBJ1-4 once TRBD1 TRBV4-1 TGCGCCAGCAGCCAAGTAGGGACAGTCGAAAAACTGTTTTTT CASSQVGTVEKLFF
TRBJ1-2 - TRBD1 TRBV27 TGTGCCAGCAGTTCCGGGACAGGGACTTTGGATGGCTACACCTTC CASSSGTGTLDGYTF
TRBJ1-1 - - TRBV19 TGTGCCACCTCCTCAGGGGCAGGCGTTAAAGCTTTCTTT CATSSGAGVKAFF
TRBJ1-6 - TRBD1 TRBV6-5 TGTGCCAGCAGCCCCGACAGGGATTCACCCCTCCACTTT CASSPDRDSPLHF
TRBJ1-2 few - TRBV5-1 TGCGCCAGCAGCGAAGGGAGGAACTATGGCTACACCTTC CASSEGRNYGYTF
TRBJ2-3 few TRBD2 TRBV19 TGTGCCAGTAGTATAGGTAGCGGGGGAAGCACAGATACGCAGTATTTT CASSIGSGGSTDTQYF
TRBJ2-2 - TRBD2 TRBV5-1 TGCGCCAGCAGCCGGACTAGGGAGGCCGGGGAGCTGTTTTTT CASSRTREAGELFF
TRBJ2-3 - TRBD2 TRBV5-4 TGTGCCAGCAGCTTTGATGGACTAGCGGGGGGAGATACGCAGTATTTT CASSFDGLAGGDTQYF
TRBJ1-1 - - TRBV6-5 TGTGCCAGCAGTCCCCTCACTAACACTGAAGCTTTCTTT CASSPLTNTEAFF
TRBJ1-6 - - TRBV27 TGTGCCAGCAGTCTTTCGGGGAAGGTTAATTCACCCCTCCACTTT CASSLSGKVNSPLHF
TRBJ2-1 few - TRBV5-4 TGTGCCAGCAGCCTCGGAGGGCCCTACAATGAGCAGTTCTTC CASSLGGPYNEQFF
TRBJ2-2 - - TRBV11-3 TGTGCCAGCAGCTTTCGGTCCTCCGACACCGGGGAGCTGTTTTTT CASSFRSSDTGELFF
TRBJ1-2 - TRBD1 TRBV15 TGTGCCACCAGCCCGACCGGGACAGCTTATGGCTACACCTTC CATSPTGTAYGYTF
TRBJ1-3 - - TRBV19 TGTGCCAGTAGTATGCGGATCTCTGGAAACACCATATATTTT CASSMRISGNTIYF
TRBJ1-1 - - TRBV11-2 TGTGCCAGCACCCCGGCCGGCGGGGTCACTGAAGCTTTCTTT CASTPAGGVTEAFF
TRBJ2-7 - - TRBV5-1 TGCGCCAGCATGCCCTACCTCGGAGGGGACGAGCAGTACTTC CASMPYLGGDEQYF
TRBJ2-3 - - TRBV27 TGTGCCAGCAGTCCGGGCTGGGGGCGTACAGATACGCAGTATTTT CASSPGWGRTDTQYF
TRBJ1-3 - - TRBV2 TGTGCCAGCCTCAGGGTGGCTGGAAACACCATATATTTT CASLRVAGNTIYF
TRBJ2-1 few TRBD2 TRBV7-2 TGTGCCAGCAGCCCCCGCGAGCGGGGGGGAGGGAATGAGCAGTTCTTC CASSPRERGGGNEQFF
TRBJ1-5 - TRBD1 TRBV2 TGTGCCAGCAGCGTGAGACAGGGGACCAATCAGCCCCAGCATTTT CASSVRQGTNQPQHF
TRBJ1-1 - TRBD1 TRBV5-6 TGTGCCAGCAGCTTGGATTTGGGACAGGGGAACACTGAAGCTTTCTTT CASSLDLGQGNTEAFF
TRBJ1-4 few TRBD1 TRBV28 TGTGCCAGCAGTACCTACCATACAGGGGTCGCGGAAAAACTGTTTTTT CASSTYHTGVAEKLFF
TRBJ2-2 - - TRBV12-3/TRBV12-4 TGTGCCAGCAGGCCGGGGGTCGGGGAGCTGTTTTTT CASRPGVGELFF
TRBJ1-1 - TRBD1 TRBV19 TGTGCCAGTAGTATAAAGGCAGGGGGAGGGAACACTGAAGCTTTCTTT CASSIKAGGGNTEAFF
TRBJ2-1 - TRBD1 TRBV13 TGTGCCAGCAGGAATGGGGGCAGGGGGCGGGAGCAGTTCTTC CASRNGGRGREQFF
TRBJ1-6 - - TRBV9 TGTGCCAGCAGCACGAGGCAGGGTTCACCCCTCCACTTT CASSTRQGSPLHF
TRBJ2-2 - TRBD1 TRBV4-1 TGCGCCAGCAGCCCGAAAGTGCCGGGACAGGGGGCTTCCGGGGAGCTGTTTTTT CASSPKVPGQGASGELFF
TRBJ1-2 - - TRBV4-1 TGCGCCAGCAGCCAAGATCAAGAGGGCGGGGGCTACACCTTC CASSQDQEGGGYTF
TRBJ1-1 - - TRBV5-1 TGCGCCAGCAGTCAACCGGGGGCGGGGGTCACTGAAGCTTTCTTT CASSQPGAGVTEAFF
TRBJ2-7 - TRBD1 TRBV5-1 TGCGCCAGCAGCCTCCGGGACAGGGGCACCGAGCAGTACTTC CASSLRDRGTEQYF
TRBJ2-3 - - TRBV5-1 TGCGCCAGCAACTCAGGGGAAGGTGGAGATACGCAGTATTTT CASNSGEGGDTQYF
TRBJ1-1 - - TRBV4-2 TGTGCCAGCAGCCCCCGTCGGGTCCCGAACACTGAAGCTTTCTTT CASSPRRVPNTEAFF
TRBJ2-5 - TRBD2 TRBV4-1 TGCGCCAGCAGCCAAGATTCGTCGGGGAGGGGAGAGACCCAGTACTTC CASSQDSSGRGETQYF
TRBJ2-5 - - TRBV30 TGTGCCTGGAGTACAGGGTCCGAGACCCAGTACTTC CAWSTGSETQYF
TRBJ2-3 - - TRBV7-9 TGTGCCAGCAGCCCAGGACTCGTCACAGATACGCAGTATTTT CASSPGLVTDTQYF